These T cell receptor beta chains were read from a single sample in a study of persistence of HIV-infected CD4 T cells. Libraries were prepared by immunoSEQ multiplex PCR; TCRdb keeps only in-frame clonotypes and omits some of them. The sample includes tens of thousands of clones, approximately 79% of them seen just once. The antigens these receptors bind are not known. Sample: CD4+ T cells sorted from PBMCs after approximately 20-hour stimulation, taken from a patient who received antiretroviral therapy. The receptors were sampled from an adult man with HIV who was CMV-seropositive. Both conserved end residues are part of each CDR3. The D gene is left open where the match is weak. The size field is filled for only some rows; it gives once, few, many or a size class.

CDR3 protein,CDR3 DNA,clone size,D gene,J gene,V gene
CASSPGPGSGNTIYF,TGTGCCAGCTCCCCAGGACCCGGCTCTGGAAACACCATATATTTT,NA,NA,TRBJ1-3,TRBV18
CASSLKTWSGTDTQYF,TGTGCCAGCAGCTTAAAGACTTGGAGCGGCACAGATACGCAGTATTTT,NA,NA,TRBJ2-3,TRBV7-2
CASRPDGNQPQHF,TGTGCCAGCAGACCGGATGGGAATCAGCCCCAGCATTTT,once,NA,TRBJ1-5,TRBV6-5
CASRGATEAFF,TGTGCCAGCAGGGGAGCCACTGAAGCTTTCTTT,NA,NA,TRBJ1-1,TRBV6-5
CASSVDRDQPQHF,TGTGCCAGCAGTGTTGACCGGGATCAGCCCCAGCATTTT,NA,NA,TRBJ1-5,TRBV6-4
CASSPDGNYGYTF,TGTGCCAGCAGCCCGGACGGAAACTATGGCTACACCTTC,NA,NA,TRBJ1-2,TRBV6-5
CASSFNPNTEAFF,TGTGCCAGCAGTTTCAACCCGAACACTGAAGCTTTCTTT,NA,NA,TRBJ1-1,TRBV12-3/TRBV12-4
CASTTVTNTGELFF,TGTGCCAGCACGACAGTAACGAACACCGGGGAGCTGTTTTTT,NA,NA,TRBJ2-2,TRBV5-4
CASSQNLIDGQAGYTF,TGCGCCAGCAGCCAAAATTTAATTGACGGACAGGCGGGCTACACCTTC,NA,TRBD1,TRBJ1-2,TRBV4-1
CATSRDPIQGGARGEQFF,TGTGCCACCAGCAGAGATCCCATACAGGGGGGTGCTCGGGGTGAGCAGTTCTTC,NA,TRBD1,TRBJ2-1,TRBV15
CASSQPSGGYEQYF,TGTGCCAGCAGCCAACCTAGCGGGGGTTACGAGCAGTACTTC,NA,TRBD2,TRBJ2-7,TRBV3-1/TRBV3-2
CASAGGPSYEQFF,TGTGCCAGTGCGGGGGGGCCGAGCTATGAGCAGTTCTTC,NA,TRBD2,TRBJ2-1,TRBV7-2
CASSQAIDRGWHEQYF,TGCGCCAGCAGCCAAGCCATAGACAGGGGTTGGCACGAGCAGTACTTC,NA,TRBD1,TRBJ2-7,TRBV4-1
CASSLEYNNSPLHF,TGCGCCAGCAGCTTGGAGTATAACAATTCACCCCTCCACTTT,NA,NA,TRBJ1-6,TRBV5-1
CASSTTSVSEQFF,TGTGCCAGCAGTACAACTAGCGTAAGTGAGCAGTTCTTC,NA,TRBD2,TRBJ2-1,TRBV12-3/TRBV12-4
CASSFKRGGTTGELFF,TGTGCCAGCAGCTTCAAGCGGGGGGGCACGACCGGGGAGCTGTTTTTT,once,TRBD2,TRBJ2-2,TRBV3-1/TRBV3-2
CASSQDLRTSLQHTQYF,TGTGCCAGCAGCCAAGATCTCAGGACTAGCCTTCAACATACGCAGTATTTT,NA,TRBD2,TRBJ2-3,TRBV4-2
CASSVDRPSTDTQYF,TGTGCCAGCAGCGTAGACAGGCCTAGCACAGATACGCAGTATTTT,NA,NA,TRBJ2-3,TRBV9
CASSESGGQQETQYF,TGTGCCAGCAGTGAAAGCGGGGGGCAACAAGAGACCCAGTACTTC,NA,TRBD2,TRBJ2-5,TRBV2
CASSLGGRTGELFF,TGCGCCAGCAGCTTGGGGGGGCGGACCGGGGAGCTGTTTTTT,once,NA,TRBJ2-2,TRBV5-1
CATLPGGRYNEQFF,TGTGCCACCCTTCCTGGGGGGCGATACAATGAGCAGTTCTTC,NA,NA,TRBJ2-1,TRBV28
CASSQGKETQYF,TGTGCCAGCAGTCAGGGGAAAGAGACCCAGTACTTC,few,NA,TRBJ2-5,TRBV28
CASREPGQGNFYGYTF,TGTGCCAGCAGGGAACCGGGACAGGGGAATTTCTATGGCTACACCTTC,NA,TRBD1,TRBJ1-2,TRBV6-1
CASSPDRDGELFF,TGCGCCAGCAGCCCGGACAGAGACGGGGAGCTGTTTTTT,few,NA,TRBJ2-2,TRBV10-2
CSARESEAAFF,TGCAGTGCTCGGGAGTCAGAGGCAGCTTTCTTT,NA,NA,TRBJ1-1,TRBV20-1